The rows below give T cell receptor beta chains drawn from one sample of a study of blood T cells in healthy people across ages. TCRdb ran MiXCR on the 5' RACE reads and lists one entry per CDR3 protein. The table records 700,000 to 800,000 distinct CDR3 sequences, roughly 41% of them present only once. The sequenced sample consisted of blood. These receptors came from an older woman in good health. CDR3s include the opening cysteine and the closing phenylalanine or tryptophan. A D gene is named only where the DNA matches it firmly. Clone size is shown for a subset of rows, as once, few, many or a class of expanded clone.

cdr3_aa cdr3_nt clone_size j_call v_call d_call
CASSFSTTSSGNTIYF TGTGCCAGCAGTTTCTCGACTACCAGCTCTGGAAACACCATATATTTT NA TRBJ1-3 TRBV6-6 NA
CASSQEWGTNQPQHF TGCGCCAGCAGCCAAGAGTGGGGGACAAATCAGCCCCAGCATTTT many TRBJ1-5 TRBV4-3 NA
CASSIRDISSPLHF TGTGCCAGCAGCATCCGGGACATTAGTTCACCCCTCCACTTT NA TRBJ1-6 TRBV6-6 NA
CASSFGRSLGETQYF TGTGCCAGCAGCTTTGGGCGGTCGTTAGGGGAGACCCAGTACTTC NA TRBJ2-5 TRBV11-2 NA
CASSIGPIGQGVYEQYF TGCGCCAGCAGCATCGGCCCTATCGGACAGGGGGTATACGAGCAGTACTTC NA TRBJ2-7 TRBV4-1 TRBD1
CASSQGGTGSPHEQYF TGCGCCAGCAGCCAAGGCGGGACAGGGTCCCCTCACGAGCAGTACTTC many TRBJ2-7 TRBV4-1 TRBD1
CASLPKARGSYNEQFF TGTGCCAGCCTTCCTAAAGCAAGGGGCTCCTACAATGAGCAGTTCTTC NA TRBJ2-1 TRBV28 NA
CASTAEISYEQYF TGCGCCAGCACTGCGGAGATTTCCTACGAGCAGTACTTC NA TRBJ2-7 TRBV5-1 NA
CASSVEQTNYGYTF TGTGCCAGCAGCGTAGAACAGACTAACTATGGCTACACCTTC NA TRBJ1-2 TRBV7-9 NA
CASSLDPVFNEQFF TGTGCCAGCAGCTTAGATCCCGTTTTTAATGAGCAGTTCTTC NA TRBJ2-1 TRBV11-3 NA
CATSRDGRRETQYF TGTGCCACCAGCAGAGATGGGAGGAGGGAGACCCAGTACTTC NA TRBJ2-5 TRBV15 NA
CASGIGGEAYNEQFF TGCGCCAGCGGAATCGGGGGGGAGGCCTACAATGAGCAGTTCTTC few TRBJ2-1 TRBV5-1 TRBD2
CASSQSRDQNIQYF TGTGCCAGCAGCCAAAGCAGGGACCAAAACATTCAGTACTTC few TRBJ2-4 TRBV9 NA
CASSAWGGIYEQYF TGTGCCAGCAGCGCATGGGGTGGCATCTACGAGCAGTACTTC NA TRBJ2-7 TRBV11-2 NA
CSARGVTAKAGYTF TGCAGTGCTAGAGGGGTGACAGCCAAGGCTGGCTACACCTTC NA TRBJ1-2 TRBV20-1 NA
CASSNPTGTVQGYTF TGTGCCAGCAGTAACCCGACAGGGACGGTTCAGGGCTACACCTTC NA TRBJ1-2 TRBV6-2/TRBV6-3 TRBD1
CASSVSTSGYEQYF TGTGCCAGCAGTGTGTCGACTAGCGGTTACGAGCAGTACTTC NA TRBJ2-7 TRBV2 TRBD2
CSSWGQGTDTQYF TGCAGTTCCTGGGGACAGGGGACAGATACGCAGTATTTT few TRBJ2-3 TRBV20-1 TRBD1
CASSLPGAGKYEQFF TGTGCCAGCAGCTTACCGGGGGCCGGTAAGTATGAGCAGTTCTTC NA TRBJ2-1 TRBV7-9 NA
CASSELFHSNQPQHF TGTGCCAGCAGTGAACTTTTCCATAGCAATCAGCCCCAGCATTTT NA TRBJ1-5 TRBV6-1 NA
CASSDRGGVDTQYF TGTGCCAGCAGTGATAGAGGGGGAGTAGATACGCAGTATTTT NA TRBJ2-3 TRBV6-4 NA
CASSAIAGGHNEQFF TGTGCCAGCAGCGCTATCGCGGGGGGTCACAATGAGCAGTTCTTC NA TRBJ2-1 TRBV7-9 TRBD2
CASSPLDRGDETQYF TGCGCCAGCAGCCCTCTCGACAGGGGTGATGAGACCCAGTACTTC NA TRBJ2-5 TRBV4-1 TRBD1
CASRRGYVYEQYF TGTGCCAGCAGGAGGGGATATGTGTACGAGCAGTACTTC NA TRBJ2-7 TRBV28 NA
CASSLGSRAELANYGYTF TGTGCCAGCAGCTTAGGGAGTCGAGCAGAGTTAGCTAACTATGGCTACACCTTC NA TRBJ1-2 TRBV11-2 NA
CASSPRQGAPGYTF TGTGCCAGCAGCCCCAGACAGGGGGCTCCTGGCTACACCTTC NA TRBJ1-2 TRBV7-8 TRBD1
CSARRGQTYPEQYF TGCAGTGCTAGAAGGGGACAGACATATCCCGAGCAGTACTTC NA TRBJ2-7 TRBV20-1 TRBD1
CASSQEMGLAGDNEQFF TGTGCCAGCAGCCAAGAAATGGGACTAGCGGGAGACAATGAGCAGTTCTTC NA TRBJ2-1 TRBV4-2 TRBD2
CASSVEGMGGYTF TGTGCCAGCAGCGTAGAAGGAATGGGTGGCTACACCTTC NA TRBJ1-2 TRBV9 NA